Below are 16 T cell receptor beta chains sequenced from a single sample in a study of tumor-infiltrating lymphocytes in primary liver carcinoma. A primer in the constant region served to generate TCR beta cDNA from 450 to 600 ng of total RNA. Slightly modified ARM-PCR, run as three nested multiplex PCR rounds, produced the TCR beta libraries. The opening two PCR rounds, around 10 cycles each, paired TRBV1-TRBV30 forward primers with a C-beta reverse primer. TCRdb independently ran MiXCR on the multiplex PCR reads; one entry per CDR3 protein. The sample holds almost 200,000 distinct CDR3 sequences, roughly two thirds seen once. Germline DNA was also extracted, and blood RNA derived from unsorted whole blood. The material sequenced was peripheral blood. These receptor sequences come from a woman aged 60-75 years with primary liver carcinoma and hepatitis B virus infection.

About this clonotype itself: It is likely a read error, because the conserved phenylalanine at the end of the CDR3 is missing. The chain has TRBV7-8 and TRBJ2-7; 9 bases map to TRBD1. The CDR3 spans 14 residues. The J segment lost 4 bases and the V segment lost 5 bases, leaving 6 bases of the junction unmatched. The germline V gene encodes CDR1 SGHVS and CDR2 FQNEAQ. CDR3 sequence reads: CASSKDRGSYEQYL. As DNA, the CDR3 is TGTGCCAGCAGCAAGGACAGGGGCTCTTACGAGCAGTACTTA.

The chain employs TRBV4-1 and TRBJ1-1; TRBD1 aligns across 7 bases. The CDR3 spans 14 residues. Losses at the gene ends were 2 bases for V and 4 bases for J; bases not matched to a gene: 4. CDR1 is MGHRA and CDR2 is YSYEKL in the germline V gene. The CDR3 reads CASSQRQGRTEAFF. The CDR3 nucleotides read TGCGCCAGCAGCCAACGACAGGGACGCACTGAAGCTTTCTTT.

The CDR3 loop reads CASSPTHGNTEAFF. Written as DNA, the CDR3 is TGTGCCAGCAGTCCAACTCATGGGAACACTGAAGCTTTCTTT. The chain carries TRBV7-3 and TRBJ1-1, with D unresolved. With 6 bases removed from V and 1 base from J, the gap between germline ends came to 12 bases. Germline V CDR1 and CDR2: SGHTA, FQGTGA. The CDR3 has 14 amino acids.

Comment on this clonotype: With a much larger clone just one base away, this may be a read error. The chain has TRBV12-5 and TRBJ2-7; 11 bases fit TRBD1. The germline V gene has CDR1 LGHNT and CDR2 FRNRAP. The CDR3 loop spans 15 amino acids. CDR3 DNA: TGTGCTAGTGGTTTGCCTCAGGACAGGGGGCACGAGAAGTACTTC. Its translation is CASGLPQDRGHEKYF. Full variable domain (outside the CDR3, taken from reference TRBV12-5 and TRBJ2-7): DARVTQTPRHKVTEMGQEVTMRCQPILGHNTVFWYRQTMMQGLELLAYFRNRAPLDDSGMPKDRFSAEMPDATLATLKIQPSEPRDSAVYFCASGLPQDRGHEKYFGPGTRLTVT.

This clonotype has only a few counts. The rearrangement joins TRBV12-3 or TRBV12-4 to TRBJ2-3, with D perhaps being TRBD1 or TRBD2 (5 bases each). V dropped 4 bases and J dropped 4 bases, with 18 bases sitting between them. The CDR3 has 16 amino acids. CDR3 coding DNA: TGTGCCAGCAGTTCCCGGGGCCGGATGCGGGCAGATACGCAGTATTTT. As protein: CASSSRGRMRADTQYF.

This clonotype was found a few times. The chain couples TRBV28 to TRBJ2-5; 10 positions match TRBD2. After removal of 3 bases from V and 4 bases from J, the junction contained 8 bases not matched to a gene. This CDR3 region has 16 residues. The germline gives CDR1 MDHEN, CDR2 SYDVKM. CDR3 loop: CASSFPAGGRGETQYF. The CDR3 DNA sequence: TGTGCCAGCAGTTTTCCAGCGGGAGGGCGGGGAGAGACCCAGTACTTC.

For this clonotype: A read error may explain this, as a much larger clone is one base away. The chain has TRBV14 and TRBJ2-3, with D possibly TRBD2 on 5 matching bases. The germline gives CDR1 SGHDN, CDR2 FVKESK. This CDR3 comprises 15 residues. The CDR3 loop is CTSSQGGFSTDTQYF. The CDR3 DNA is TGTACCAGCAGCCAAGGCGGGTTTAGCACAGATACGCAGTATTTT. Supplemented by reference TRBV14 and TRBJ2-3, the full variable domain reads EAGVTQFPSHSVIEKGQTVTLRCDPISGHDNLYWYRRVMGKEIKFLLHFVKESKQDESGMPNNRFLAERTGGTYSTLKVQPAELEDSGVYFCTSSQGGFSTDTQYFGPGTRLTVL.

Notes on this clonotype: A single base separates this from a much larger clone, so it may be a read error. The chain employs TRBV10-2 and TRBJ2-3; no reliable D call. The CDR3 runs 12 residues. Trimming took 10 bases from V and 4 from J, leaving 12 bases between them. The germline V gene has CDR1 WSHSY and CDR2 SAAADI. CDR3 residues: CANTDFPDTQYF. The CDR3 DNA sequence: TGCGCCAACACAGACTTTCCAGATACGCAGTATTTT.

This clonotype was detected once. The junction and the germline gene differ at one end; a read error may be behind it. The V and J genes are TRBV11-2 and TRBJ2-1; 9 bases map to TRBD1. Germline V CDR1 and CDR2: SGHAT, FQNNGV. The CDR3 extends over 14 amino acids. CDR3 residues: CVSNGGQGYNEQFF. CDR3 DNA sequence: TGTGTCAGCAACGGGGGACAGGGATACAATGAGCAGTTCTTC.

The chain links TRBV24-1 to TRBJ2-1; 15 bases line up with TRBD2. In germline, CDR1 is KGHDR, CDR2 SFDVKD. Trimming at V came to 4 bases and at J to 8 bases, leaving 5 bases not matched to a gene. The CDR3 length is 16 residues. CDR3: CATSDPGLAGGHEQFF. CDR3 coding DNA: TGTGCCACCAGTGACCCCGGACTAGCGGGAGGGCATGAGCAGTTCTTC.

Comment on this clonotype: This could be a read error, since a much larger clone is one nucleotide away. The chain employs TRBV6-1 and TRBJ1-6; the match to TRBD1 covers 9 bases. This CDR3 spans 14 amino acids. Germline-derived CDR1 and CDR2 are MNHNS and SASEGT. V shed 10 bases and J 12 bases; nucleotides not matched to a gene: 13. The CDR3 is CATNVRDRALPLHF. The CDR3 region has the DNA TGTGCCACCAACGTGAGGGACAGGGCCCTACCCCTCCACTTT.

This clonotype was detected many times. The rearrangement joins TRBV29-1 to TRBJ2-5, with 8 bases aligning to TRBD2. CDR1 is SQVTM and CDR2 is ANQGSEA in the germline V gene. The CDR3 is 19 amino acids. The V segment lost 1 base and the J segment 1 base; nucleotides outside the gene matches: 17. CDR3 sequence reads: CSVEGRPLADFSFQETQYF. The CDR3 DNA reads TGCAGCGTTGAAGGCCGCCCACTAGCGGACTTTTCATTCCAAGAGACCCAGTACTTC.

The chain recombines TRBV11-2 with TRBJ2-1, with TRBD2 matching 7 bases. The CDR3 loop spans 16 amino acids. The germline CDR1 and CDR2 sequences are SGHAT and FQNNGV. The CDR3 protein is CTSSLGFLADYNEQFF. Written as DNA, the CDR3 is TGTACTAGCAGCTTAGGTTTCCTAGCGGACTACAATGAGCAGTTCTTC.

Details on this clonotype: The junction departs from the called germline gene at one end, perhaps through a read error. The rearrangement links TRBV30 to TRBJ2-1; maybe TRBD2 (6 bases). The CDR3 loop spans 12 amino acids. Germline lookup yields CDR1 GTSNPN and CDR2 SVGIG (reference sequence). DNA of the CDR3: TGTGCCTGGAGCCTAGAGGAGGGTGAGCACTTCTTC. Residues: CAWSLEEGEHFF.

Remarks on this clonotype: Germline is not matched at one junction end, which may reflect a read error. The gene calls are TRBV10-3 and TRBJ2-2; 13 bases fit TRBD2. There are 17 residues in the CDR3. CDR1 is ENHRY and CDR2 is SYGVKD in the germline V gene. CDR3 coding DNA: TGTGCCATCAGGATGACTAGCGGGAGGAGTCTGTCCGGGGAGCTGTTATTT. Translating gives CAIRMTSGRSLSGELLF.

This clonotype came up once. CDR3: CANRSLTALNIQYF. CDR3 nucleotides: TGTGCCAACAGATCCCTGACAGCCTTAAACATTCAGTACTTC. The chain recombines TRBV6-1 with TRBJ2-4, with D perhaps matching TRBD1 (5 bases). The CDR3 is 14 residues long. CDR1 is MNHNS, CDR2 SASEGT, per germline. The V end was cut by 10 bases, the J end by 6 bases, with 19 bases between.